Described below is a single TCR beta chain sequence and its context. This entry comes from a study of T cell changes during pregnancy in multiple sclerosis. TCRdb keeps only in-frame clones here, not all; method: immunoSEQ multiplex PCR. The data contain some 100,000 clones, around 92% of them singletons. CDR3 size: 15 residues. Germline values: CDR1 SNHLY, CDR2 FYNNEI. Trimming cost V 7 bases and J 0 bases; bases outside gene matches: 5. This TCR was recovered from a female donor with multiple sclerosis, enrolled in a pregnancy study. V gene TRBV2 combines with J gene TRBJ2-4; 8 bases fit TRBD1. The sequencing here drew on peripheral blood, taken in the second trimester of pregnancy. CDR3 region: CASKGQALAKNIQYF. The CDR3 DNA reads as TGTGCCAGCAAGGGACAGGCTCTAGCCAAAAACATTCAGTACTTC.